Presented here are 6 T cell receptor beta chains from one specimen sequenced in a study of early T cells in non-severe SARS-CoV-2 infection. One entry per CDR3 protein, called by TCRdb with MiXCR from the 5' RACE reads. The sample includes more than 60,000 distinct CDR3 sequences, about an eighth of them seen just once. The sample was whole blood, taken at baseline. The source of these receptors is an adult who was a healthcare worker with PCR-confirmed SARS-CoV-2 infection or an uninfected control (not recorded which).

J is TRBJ2-3 and V is TRBV6-5; D is possibly TRBD2 (6 bases). The V end lost 2 bases, the J end lost 5 bases, and 14 bases lay between the germline ends. Per the germline V gene, CDR1 is MNHEY and CDR2 is SVGAGI. The CDR3 runs to 15 residues. The CDR3 protein is CASSYGGLALDTQYF. Written as DNA, the CDR3 is TGTGCCAGCAGTTACGGGGGACTCGCCTTAGATACGCAGTATTTT.

This chain connects TRBV3-1 to TRBJ1-2, with D hard to call. From germline, CDR1 is LGHDT and CDR2 YNNKEL (reference sequence). The CDR3 runs to 15 residues. Trimming pared 3 bases from V and 4 bases from J, leaving 15 bases between. CDR3 coding DNA: TGTGCCAGCAGCCACCCGAAAGGGTCAGTCTATGGCTACACCTTC. Its translation: CASSHPKGSVYGYTF.

The chain links TRBV12-3 or TRBV12-4 to TRBJ1-5; D is unclear. Trimming removed 3 bases from V and 2 bases from J, with 2 bases in between. The CDR3 totals 12 residues. DNA for the CDR3: TGTGCCAGCAGTTTCGGCAATCAGCCCCAGCATTTT. Amino acid sequence: CASSFGNQPQHF.

The V gene is TRBV5-4, the J gene TRBJ2-3, with D possibly being TRBD2 (6 bases). This CDR3 is built from 16 residues. The V gene lost 6 bases and the J gene lost 0 bases, with 17 bases spanning the gap. Germline CDR1 SGHNT, CDR2 YYREEE (reference sequence). The chain's CDR3 is CASTKGGRGSTDTQYF. The CDR3 DNA follows: TGTGCCAGCACTAAAGGCGGACGGGGGAGCACAGATACGCAGTATTTT.

The V call is TRBV3-1, the J call TRBJ2-7; maybe TRBD1 (5 bases). The germline gives CDR1 LGHDT, CDR2 YNNKEL (reference sequence). Trimming shortened V by 3 bases and J by 3 bases, and 15 bases separated the two germline ends. The CDR3 sequence is 15 residues long. The CDR3 nucleotides read TGTGCCAGCAGCCAGGGGCAGGACGTAGACTACGAGCAGTACTTC. It translates to CASSQGQDVDYEQYF.

This chain joins TRBV28 and TRBJ2-7, with 8 bases lining up with TRBD1. The trim removed 5 bases at V and 6 bases at J, leaving 9 bases unmatched. Germline lookup yields CDR1 MDHEN and CDR2 SYDVKM. The CDR3 length is 14 residues. As DNA, the CDR3 is TGTGCCAGCAGTCCCTTAGGACAGGGTGCCGAGCAGTACTTC. Protein product: CASSPLGQGAEQYF.